Detailed here is one T cell receptor beta chain. Antigen: not known. The data were produced by immunoSEQ multiplex PCR, yet TCRdb's version contains in-frame clones alone and is incomplete. This table has over 150,000 clones, just over 90% appearing once. The CDR3 length is 16 residues. Germline V gene data show CDR1 as SGHTA and CDR2 as FQGTGA. The ends were cut back, 4 bases at V and 7 bases at J, with 19 bases in the middle. The data were obtained in a study of T cell responses to AZD1222 COVID-19 vaccine. Whole-study findings and limits: Donors were chiefly white British, with a greater number of females, and clonal diversity was perhaps underestimated. The study found Spike-specific TCR breadth and depth rose after two AZD1222 doses. The study found vaccine-associated CD4 TCRs spanning spike, dominant at 160-218 and 743-854.

The input for sequencing was peripheral blood, taken 28 days after the second AZD1222 dose. The sequence was obtained from an adult who received the AZD1222 COVID-19 vaccine. V and J are TRBV7-3 and TRBJ2-2; D unclear. CDR3 residues: CASSSESRPPGGELFF. The CDR3 bases are TGTGCCAGCAGCTCGGAGTCCAGGCCCCCAGGCGGGGAGCTGTTTTTT.